Following are 20 T cell receptor beta chains from one sample sequenced in a study. Using its own MiXCR run on the RT-PCR reads, TCRdb lists one record per CDR3 protein. In the table there are about 700,000 distinct CDR3 sequences, 11% to 15% of which are singletons. The sequenced material came from memory CD4+ T cells from blood. All receptors derive from a female donor in good health, serving as a healthy control.

This clonotype was recorded at least ten times. This chain connects TRBV6-6 to TRBJ2-4; D uncertain. V was pared by 10 bases and J by 2 bases, with 12 bases between. This CDR3 is built from 13 residues. Germline V CDR1 and CDR2: MNHNY, SVGAGI (reference sequence). The CDR3 region has the DNA TGTGCCACCCTGACGAATACCAAAAACATTCAGTACTTC. Protein product: CATLTNTKNIQYF.

This clonotype was observed at least ten times. J is TRBJ2-3 and V is TRBV29-1, with no clear D. Trimming pared 0 bases from V and 2 bases from J, leaving 3 bases between. This CDR3 has 12 residues. CDR1 and CDR2 (germline): SQVTM, ANQGSEA. The CDR3 spells CSVEEVTDTQYF. CDR3 in DNA: TGCAGCGTTGAAGAAGTCACAGATACGCAGTATTTT.

This chain connects TRBV6-5 to TRBJ1-2, with D unclear. The CDR3 spans 14 residues. V shed 2 bases and J shed 8 bases, with 15 bases lying between them. Germline CDR1 and CDR2: MNHEY and SVGAGI. This chain's CDR3 is CASSYIMGFGGYTF. DNA of the CDR3: TGTGCCAGCAGTTACATAATGGGGTTTGGCGGCTACACCTTC.

This clonotype occurred a few times. The chain couples TRBV4-2 to TRBJ2-3, with TRBD2 as a possible D gene (5 bases). Germline V gives CDR1 LGHNA, CDR2 YNFKEQ. The CDR3 length is 15 residues. V was trimmed by 2 bases and J by 3 bases, leaving 12 bases between them. In DNA form, the CDR3 reads TGTGCCAGCAGCCAACAGTTAGCGAGGACAGATACGCAGTATTTT. As protein: CASSQQLARTDTQYF.

This clonotype was counted many times. This sequence joins TRBV29-1 and TRBJ2-7, with TRBD1 identical over 11 bases. V lost 7 bases to trimming and J lost 3 bases; unmatched junction nucleotides: 5. The germline V gene encodes CDR1 SQVTM and CDR2 ANQGSEA. The CDR3 consists of 13 residues. CDR3 protein: CSATGTGGYEQYF. The CDR3, as DNA: TGCAGCGCGACCGGGACAGGGGGCTACGAGCAGTACTTC.

The chain is built from TRBV10-2 and TRBJ2-2; 8 bases align to TRBD1. Germline assignment: CDR1 WSHSY and CDR2 SAAADI. The CDR3 covers 14 residues. After removal of 8 bases from V and 1 base from J, the junction contained 3 bases not matched to a gene. CDR3 amino acids: CASRQGQNTGELFF. CDR3 coding DNA: TGCGCCAGCCGACAGGGGCAGAACACCGGGGAGCTGTTTTTT.

This clonotype was counted a few times. V is TRBV28 and J is TRBJ2-7; 9 positions match TRBD1. The CDR3 spans 13 residues. Per the germline V gene, CDR1 is MDHEN and CDR2 is SYDVKM. J lost 3 bases, V lost 6 bases, and 3 bases had no gene match. For the CDR3, the DNA is TGTGCCAGCAGATCGGGACAGGGCTACGAGCAGTACTTC. It codes for CASRSGQGYEQYF.

This clonotype has just a few counts. The gene calls are TRBV29-1 and TRBJ1-1; D is ambiguous. CDR3 length equals 14 residues. Germline V lookup: CDR1 SQVTM, CDR2 ANQGSEA. V was trimmed by 0 bases and J by 0 bases, leaving 8 bases between them. The CDR3 DNA sequence: TGCAGCGTTGAAGAGGGAACTATGAACACTGAAGCTTTCTTT. Translation: CSVEEGTMNTEAFF.

The sample holds many counts of this clonotype. The chain employs TRBV18 and TRBJ1-1, with D perhaps matching TRBD1 (6 bases). CDR1 and CDR2 (germline): KGHSH, LQKENI. The CDR3 runs 13 residues. Trimming shortened V by 3 bases and J by 7 bases, and 12 bases separated the two germline ends. The DNA for the CDR3 is TGTGCCAGCTCACCCTCCGGGGGCATTGAAGCTTTCTTT. Translated: CASSPSGGIEAFF.

This clonotype was observed a handful of times. V usage is TRBV28 and J usage is TRBJ2-3, with 13 bases fitting TRBD2. The germline gives CDR1 MDHEN, CDR2 SYDVKM. Germline trimming cut 5 bases from V and 0 bases from J; bases unmatched to any gene: 8. The CDR3 runs to 18 residues. This chain's CDR3 is CASSTGLAGLISTDTQYF. The DNA of the CDR3 is TGTGCCAGCAGTACGGGACTAGCGGGGCTTATTAGCACAGATACGCAGTATTTT.

CDR3 sequence (DNA): TGTGCCAGCAGTCCCCGGGGGGAAAGGCCCCAGCATTTT. Translated, it gives CASSPRGERPQHF. The chain couples TRBV27 to TRBJ1-5, with a possible D match to TRBD1 (5 bases). Trimming cost V 5 bases and J 9 bases, with 14 bases left between them. Germline loops: CDR1 MNHEY, CDR2 SMNVEV (reference sequence). CDR3 size: 13 residues.

In this sample, this clonotype turned up a few times. The chain combines TRBV24-1 with TRBJ1-1; no clear D gene. This CDR3 is 13 amino acids long. V was shortened by 1 base and J by 6 bases, with 8 bases between the two germline ends. CDR1 KGHDR and CDR2 SFDVKD come from the germline V gene. CDR3 region: CATSDLTQPEAFF. DNA of the CDR3: TGTGCCACCAGTGATTTAACGCAGCCTGAAGCTTTCTTT.

This clonotype was found many times. V and J are TRBV5-6 and TRBJ2-7; tentative D call: TRBD2 (5 bases). The CDR3 has 20 residues. The V and J ends lost 0 bases and 0 bases respectively, with 25 bases between them. Germline V CDR1 and CDR2: SGHDT, YYEEEE. CDR3: CASSLAYYIGLRTSSYEQYF. The DNA for the CDR3 is TGTGCCAGCAGCTTGGCCTATTATATCGGACTGAGGACCAGCTCCTACGAGCAGTACTTC.

A few counts support this clonotype. This chain connects TRBV5-1 to TRBJ2-5, with D unresolved. Germline CDR1 SGHRS, CDR2 YFSETQ. The CDR3 is 13 residues long. V was cut by 4 bases and J by 5 bases, with 12 bases left in between. The CDR3 loop is CASSPGVGETQYF. The CDR3 DNA reads as TGCGCCAGCAGCCCTGGTGTAGGCGAGACCCAGTACTTC.

This clonotype was detected many times. The chain uses TRBV12-3 or TRBV12-4 and TRBJ1-2, with D maybe TRBD1 (5 bases). V lost 5 bases and J lost 2, with 18 bases in between. CDR3 size: 16 residues. CDR3: CASSRDSPRTNYGYTF. The CDR3 region has the DNA TGTGCCAGCAGTCGCGACAGCCCCCGAACCAACTATGGCTACACCTTC.

There are many counts of this clonotype. The V call is TRBV4-1, the J call TRBJ2-1; D perhaps matches TRBD2 (6 bases). Germline CDR1 reads MGHRA; CDR2 reads YSYEKL. Trimming cost V 4 bases and J 7 bases, with 20 bases left between them. This CDR3 contains 16 residues. The CDR3 coding sequence is TGCGCCAGCAGCCCCTCCAACAGAGGAGGGCAGAATGAGCAGTTCTTC. Amino acid sequence: CASSPSNRGGQNEQFF.

This clonotype was found a few times. The chain employs TRBV4-2 and TRBJ2-1; 12 bases agree with TRBD2. The length of the CDR3 is 15 residues. J lost 8 bases, V lost 2 bases, and 4 bases had no gene match. The V gene's germline CDR1 is LGHNA and CDR2 YNFKEQ. The CDR3 nucleotides read TGTGCCAGCAGCCAAACTAGCGGGAGGAGTGATGAGCAGTTCTTC. It specifies CASSQTSGRSDEQFF.

This clonotype was seen only a few times. The rearrangement links TRBV12-3 or TRBV12-4 to TRBJ2-1, with 8 bases lining up with TRBD2. The CDR3 consists of 15 residues. V shed 7 bases, J shed 7 bases, and the junction held 12 bases outside the gene matches. The CDR3 DNA is TGTGCCAGCACTCGCGGATTAGCGGGAATGAATGAGCAGTTCTTC. Protein product: CASTRGLAGMNEQFF.

The rearrangement links TRBV7-9 to TRBJ2-7, with TRBD2 matching 13 bases. This CDR3 contains 15 residues. Trimming removed 5 bases from V and 4 bases from J; junction bases left unmatched: 5. From germline, CDR1 is SEHNR and CDR2 FQNEAQ (reference sequence). This CDR3 is CASSGTSGRAYEQYF. The CDR3 DNA follows: TGTGCCAGCAGCGGAACTAGCGGGAGGGCGTACGAGCAGTACTTC.

This rearrangement joins TRBV25-1 to TRBJ1-6; D perhaps matches TRBD1 (5 bases). Germline V gene data show CDR1 as MGHDK and CDR2 as SYGVNS. The CDR3 is 18 amino acids. Trimming pared 1 base from V and 5 bases from J, leaving 18 bases between. The CDR3 loop reads CASSEWGGRVNDNSPLHF. DNA for the CDR3: TGTGCCAGCAGTGAATGGGGTGGCAGGGTGAACGATAATTCACCCCTCCACTTT.